Included here is one T cell receptor beta chain sequence, with context. Its specificity is not known. The read comes to an end 3 residues before the CDR3 does, leaving the germline J gene to fill in the end. The sample comes from a study of T cells in women clearing cervical HPV infection. Study details: Blood came at first lesion visit for cases, post-clearance for controls. Points from the study as a whole: CIN3+ cases had significantly higher TCR repertoire richness than controls, but evenness did not differ. Associations may precede or follow infection; HPV-specific or memory T cells were not isolated.

Clones were read by immunoSEQ multiplex PCR, and TCRdb kept only the in-frame ones, dropping some. In total, the table holds more than 20,000 clones. Germline V gene sequence: CDR1 SGDLS, CDR2 YYNGEE. With V trimmed by 0 bases and J by 1 base, 6 bases remained unmatched. This CDR3 is 18 amino acids long. The sample taken for sequencing was blood buffy coat. This clonotype was obtained from a woman aged 18 to 75 with a cervical HPV16 infection that either progressed to CIN3+ or cleared (not recorded which). V gene TRBV9 combines with J gene TRBJ2-3; TRBD2 matches at 12 bases. The CDR3 loop reads CASSVGLAGAIGTDTQYF. The DNA read from the CDR3 is TGTGCCAGCAGCGTAGGACTAGCGGGAGCAATTGGCACAGATACG.